This T cell receptor (beta chain) was sequenced during a study of Ad26.COV2.S vaccination and SARS-CoV-2 variants. Study-wide results and limits: Vaccine and placebo recipients had similar non-spike TCR breadth. The TCR-based breadth and depth measures might underestimate overall T cell responses.

Treatment here: some 20 received Ad26.COV2.S at low or high dose, single or two shots; roughly 5 received placebo; per-sample allocation not given. Sampling happened 63 days after the first vaccine or placebo injection. Concerning this clone itself: Its antigen is as yet unknown.

CDR3 size: 14 residues. Trimming left V 5 bases short and J 1 base short, with 11 bases between. Germline values: CDR1 MNHNY, CDR2 SVGAGI (reference sequence). TCRdb's table, derived via immunoSEQ multiplex PCR, lists solely in-frame clones and lacks some. Here the sample spans hundreds of thousands of clones, about 91% being singletons. The source was peripheral blood, collected in a trial of Ad26.COV2.S vaccine versus placebo. This rearrangement joins TRBV6-6 to TRBJ1-1; D is uncertain. This receptor was taken from a person between 18 and 65 years old who received the Ad26.COV2.S COVID-19 vaccine or a placebo. In DNA, the CDR3 is TGTGCCAGCAGTCGAGCGAACGAGAACACTGAAGCTTTCTTT. This codes for CASSRANENTEAFF.